These T cell receptor beta chains were read from a single sample in a study of blood T cell repertoires in COVID-19. The method was immunoSEQ multiplex PCR; TCRdb's version includes in-frame clones alone and lacks a portion of them. The sample carries tens of thousands of clones, around 84% recorded once. The sequencing input was peripheral blood. These receptor sequences come from an elderly man with active COVID-19. Each CDR3 is given with its conserved first and last residue. The D gene is left open where the match is weak. Some rows mark clone size as missing; the rest say once, few, many or name a class of expanded clone.

V gene	D gene	clone size	J gene	CDR3 protein	CDR3 DNA
TRBV3-1/TRBV3-2	-	-	TRBJ1-6	CASSPSPKWGRGNSPLHF	TGTGCCAGCAGCCCGAGTCCCAAGTGGGGACGGGGGAATTCACCCCTCCACTTT
TRBV7-9	-	-	TRBJ1-1	CASSLVTGNTEAFF	TGTGCCAGCAGCTTAGTAACAGGGAACACTGAAGCTTTCTTT
TRBV9	TRBD2	-	TRBJ2-3	CASSVGLAGITDTQYF	TGTGCCAGCAGCGTCGGACTAGCGGGGATCACAGATACGCAGTATTTT
TRBV7-2	TRBD2	-	TRBJ2-1	CASSPRTSGYNEQFF	TGTGCCAGCAGCCCTAGGACTAGCGGATACAATGAGCAGTTCTTC
TRBV18	-	few	TRBJ2-1	CASSPRLVDEQFF	TGTGCCAGCTCACCTAGACTAGTTGATGAGCAGTTCTTC
TRBV30	-	-	TRBJ1-3	CAWRATGRSGNTIYF	TGTGCCTGGAGGGCAACAGGGCGCTCTGGAAACACCATATATTTT
TRBV28	-	-	TRBJ2-7	CASSPTGPHEQYF	TGTGCCAGCAGCCCCACAGGGCCGCACGAGCAGTACTTC
TRBV5-4	-	-	TRBJ2-6	CASSFEGSGANVLTF	TGTGCCAGCAGCTTTGAGGGTTCTGGGGCCAACGTCCTGACTTTC
TRBV30	-	-	TRBJ1-3	CAWSVGVPSSGNTIYF	TGTGCCTGGAGTGTTGGAGTGCCGAGCTCTGGAAACACCATATATTTT
TRBV7-2	-	once	TRBJ2-5	CASSFPEETQYF	TGTGCCAGCAGCTTCCCAGAAGAGACCCAGTACTTC
TRBV5-4	TRBD1	-	TRBJ2-7	CASSQPGTGGAYEQYF	TGTGCCAGCAGCCAGCCCGGGACAGGGGGCGCCTACGAGCAGTACTTC
TRBV28	-	once	TRBJ1-5	CASSPPNRDQPQHF	TGTGCCAGCAGTCCACCTAACAGGGACCAGCCCCAGCATTTT
TRBV23-1	-	-	TRBJ1-4	CASSQSKWGTGEKLFF	TGCGCCAGCAGTCAATCAAAATGGGGTACAGGAGAAAAACTGTTTTTT
TRBV28	-	-	TRBJ2-7	CASSFSGRGDGYEQYF	TGTGCCAGCAGTTTTTCCGGCAGGGGCGATGGCTACGAGCAGTACTTC
TRBV11-3	TRBD2	-	TRBJ2-1	CASSSGGSSYNEQFF	TGTGCCAGCAGCTCGGGGGGGAGCTCCTACAATGAGCAGTTCTTC
TRBV28	-	-	TRBJ2-7	CASSRSGNYEQYF	TGTGCCAGCAGTCGTAGCGGCAACTACGAGCAGTACTTC
TRBV18	-	few	TRBJ1-5	CASSPDQGQPQHF	TGTGCCAGCTCACCTGATCAGGGGCAGCCCCAGCATTTT
TRBV14	TRBD2	-	TRBJ2-1	CASSQLGLAGDHEQFF	TGTGCCAGCAGCCAGCTAGGACTAGCGGGAGATCATGAGCAGTTCTTC
TRBV6-5	TRBD2	-	TRBJ2-1	CASPPASGSYNEQFF	TGTGCCAGCCCTCCTGCTAGCGGGAGCTACAATGAGCAGTTCTTC
TRBV5-4	-	-	TRBJ2-2	CASTSQGNTGELFF	TGTGCCAGCACCTCACAGGGGAACACCGGGGAGCTGTTTTTT
TRBV27	-	-	TRBJ1-5	CASSFRVGVQPQHF	TGTGCCAGCAGTTTCAGGGTAGGGGTTCAGCCCCAGCATTTT
TRBV14	-	-	TRBJ2-7	CASSYGQNYEQYF	TGTGCCAGCAGTTATGGACAGAACTACGAGCAGTACTTC
TRBV6-2/TRBV6-3	TRBD1	-	TRBJ2-5	CASSYSTRGQNFQETQYF	TGTGCCAGCAGTTACTCGACAAGGGGACAGAATTTCCAAGAGACCCAGTACTTC
TRBV12-5	-	-	TRBJ1-1	CASGLEGTYTEAFF	TGTGCTAGTGGTTTGGAGGGGACTTACACTGAAGCTTTCTTT
TRBV2	TRBD1	-	TRBJ1-2	CASSVQGAGYGYTF	TGTGCCAGCAGTGTACAGGGGGCGGGCTATGGCTACACCTTC
TRBV5-1	-	-	TRBJ1-1	CASSLDPGNTEAFF	TGCGCCAGCAGCTTGGATCCGGGGAACACTGAAGCTTTCTTT
TRBV7-2	TRBD1	-	TRBJ2-7	CASSVLGTGGYEQYF	TGTGCCAGCAGCGTCCTGGGGACAGGGGGCTACGAGCAGTACTTC
TRBV24-1	-	-	TRBJ2-1	CATSDSDSVNEQFF	TGTGCCACCAGTGATTCCGACTCCGTTAATGAGCAGTTCTTC
TRBV16	-	-	TRBJ1-1	CASSQLKGGAEAFF	TGTGCCAGCAGCCAATTGAAAGGGGGGGCGGAAGCTTTCTTT
TRBV29-1	-	-	TRBJ2-3	CSVSDSTDTQYF	TGCAGCGTTTCCGACTCAACAGATACGCAGTATTTT
TRBV28	-	-	TRBJ1-1	CASSLAGAGATLTEAFF	TGTGCCAGCAGTCTGGCGGGGGCGGGGGCGACGCTTACTGAAGCTTTCTTT
TRBV5-8	-	-	TRBJ1-5	CASSPLFGGGAHSNQPQHF	TGTGCCAGCAGCCCACTCTTCGGCGGGGGGGCCCATAGCAATCAGCCCCAGCATTTT
TRBV3-1/TRBV3-2	TRBD2	-	TRBJ2-1	CASSLSWEGRNEQFF	TGTGCCAGCAGCCTCTCCTGGGAGGGAAGGAATGAGCAGTTCTTC
TRBV16	TRBD1	-	TRBJ1-5	CASRNRGSNQPQHF	TGTGCCAGCAGGAACAGGGGCAGCAATCAGCCCCAGCATTTT
TRBV6-5	TRBD1	-	TRBJ1-2	CASTGRGRRGYTF	TGTGCCAGCACGGGCAGGGGGCGCAGGGGCTACACCTTC
TRBV28	TRBD2	-	TRBJ2-7	CASRPSGSHEQYF	TGTGCCAGCAGACCTAGCGGGAGCCACGAGCAGTACTTC
TRBV6-2/TRBV6-3	TRBD1	-	TRBJ2-7	CASSYPPGQRSYEQYF	TGTGCCAGCAGTTACCCCCCGGGACAGCGCTCCTACGAGCAGTACTTC
TRBV5-4	TRBD2	-	TRBJ2-2	CASSTSGSSGTGELFF	TGTGCCAGCAGCACTAGCGGGAGTTCGGGCACCGGGGAGCTGTTTTTT
TRBV21-1	-	-	TRBJ2-5	CASSWLAGVMGYQETQYF	TGTGCCAGCAGCTGGCTAGCGGGAGTTATGGGGTACCAAGAGACCCAGTACTTC
TRBV7-3	TRBD2	-	TRBJ2-1	CASSSGLAGYNEQFF	TGTGCCAGCAGCTCGGGACTAGCGGGCTACAATGAGCAGTTCTTC
TRBV5-5	TRBD1	-	TRBJ2-5	CASSLEGTGAETQYF	TGTGCCAGCAGCTTGGAAGGGACAGGAGCAGAGACCCAGTACTTC
TRBV7-6	-	-	TRBJ2-7	CASSLANSGNSLYEQYF	TGTGCCAGCAGCTTAGCGAACTCCGGGAACTCCCTCTACGAGCAGTACTTC
TRBV10-3	-	-	TRBJ1-2	CAISDLGGGLNYGYTF	TGTGCCATCAGTGACTTGGGAGGGGGTCTCAACTATGGCTACACCTTC
TRBV5-4	-	-	TRBJ1-6	CASSSTRGSSYNSPLHF	TGTGCCAGCAGCTCAACTCGGGGGAGCTCCTATAATTCACCCCTCCACTTT
TRBV4-3	TRBD1	-	TRBJ1-2	CASSQDHSPGGGLYGYTF	TGCGCCAGCAGCCAAGATCACAGTCCAGGGGGCGGACTCTATGGCTACACCTTC